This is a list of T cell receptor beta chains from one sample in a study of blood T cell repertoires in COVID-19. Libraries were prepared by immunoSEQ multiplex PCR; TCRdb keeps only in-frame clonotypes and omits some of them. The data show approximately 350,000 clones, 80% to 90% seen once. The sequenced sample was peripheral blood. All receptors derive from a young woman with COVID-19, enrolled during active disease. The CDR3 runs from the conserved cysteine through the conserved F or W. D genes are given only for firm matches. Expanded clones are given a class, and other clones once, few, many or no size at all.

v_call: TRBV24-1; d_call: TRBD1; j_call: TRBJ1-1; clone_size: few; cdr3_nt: TGTGCCACCAGAGAGACAGGGTTGAACACTGAAGCTTTCTTT; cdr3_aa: CATRETGLNTEAFF
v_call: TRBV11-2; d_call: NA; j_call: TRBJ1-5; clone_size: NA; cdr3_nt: TGTGCCAGCAGCTTATCGGGACTTTATCAGCCCCAGCATTTT; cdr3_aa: CASSLSGLYQPQHF
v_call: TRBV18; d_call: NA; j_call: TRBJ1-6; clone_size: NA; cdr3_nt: TGTGCCAGCTCCCCTACAGGGACCTATAATTCACCCCTCCACTTT; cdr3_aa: CASSPTGTYNSPLHF
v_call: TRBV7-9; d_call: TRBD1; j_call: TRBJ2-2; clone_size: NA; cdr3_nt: TGTGCCAGCAGCCAGAGATCCGGGACAGGGGCTACCACCGGGGAGCTGTTTTTT; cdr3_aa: CASSQRSGTGATTGELFF
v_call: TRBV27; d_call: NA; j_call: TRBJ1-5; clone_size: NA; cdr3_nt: TGTGCCAGCAGCCCTCTAAGGACAAGGCCCGACAGCAATCAGCCCCAGCATTTT; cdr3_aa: CASSPLRTRPDSNQPQHF
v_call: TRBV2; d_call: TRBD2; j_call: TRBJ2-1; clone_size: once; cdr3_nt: TGTGCCATCCGAGCGGGAGCCAATGAGCAGTTCTTC; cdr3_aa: CAIRAGANEQFF
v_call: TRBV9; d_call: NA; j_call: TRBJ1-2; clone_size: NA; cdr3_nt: TGTGCCAGCAGCGTAGAGTTCGAGGGCTATGGCTACACCTTC; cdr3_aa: CASSVEFEGYGYTF
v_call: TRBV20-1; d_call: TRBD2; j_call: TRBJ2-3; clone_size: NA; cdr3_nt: TGCAGTGCTAGTCGGGCGGGGGGTACAGATACGCAGTATTTT; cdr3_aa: CSASRAGGTDTQYF
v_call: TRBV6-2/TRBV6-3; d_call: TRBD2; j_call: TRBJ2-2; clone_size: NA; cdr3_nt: TGTGCCAGCAGTTCCCTTGGGACTAGCGGGAACACCGGGGAGCTGTTTTTT; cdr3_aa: CASSSLGTSGNTGELFF
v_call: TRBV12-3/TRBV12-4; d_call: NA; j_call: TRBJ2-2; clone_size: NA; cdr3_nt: TGTGCCAGCAGTTTAGGTGGAGTCGGGGAGCTGTTTTTT; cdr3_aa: CASSLGGVGELFF
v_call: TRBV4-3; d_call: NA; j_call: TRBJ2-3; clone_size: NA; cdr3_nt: TGCGCCAGCAGCCTTCGGGGATTAGATACGCAGTATTTT; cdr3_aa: CASSLRGLDTQYF
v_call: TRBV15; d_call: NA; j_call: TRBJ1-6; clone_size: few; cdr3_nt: TGTGCCACCAGCAGAGATAAGTCGGTATATAATTCACCCCTCCACTTT; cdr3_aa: CATSRDKSVYNSPLHF
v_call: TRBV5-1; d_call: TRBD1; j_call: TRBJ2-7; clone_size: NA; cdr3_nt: TGCGCCAGCAGCGAATTGGACAGGAACTACGAGCAGTACTTC; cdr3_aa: CASSELDRNYEQYF
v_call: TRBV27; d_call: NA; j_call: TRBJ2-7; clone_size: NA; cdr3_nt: TGTGCCAGCAGCCCCCCCCAGGGGAAGGTCTACGAGCAGTACTTC; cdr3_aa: CASSPPQGKVYEQYF
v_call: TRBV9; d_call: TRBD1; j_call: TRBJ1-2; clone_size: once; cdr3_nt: TGTGCCAGCAGCGCCGGACAGGCCAAGGTCTATGGCTACACCTTC; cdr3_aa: CASSAGQAKVYGYTF
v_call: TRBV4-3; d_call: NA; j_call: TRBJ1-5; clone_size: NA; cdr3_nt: TGCGCCAGCAGCCAAGATCTTAGGGGGCAGCCCCAGCATTTT; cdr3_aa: CASSQDLRGQPQHF
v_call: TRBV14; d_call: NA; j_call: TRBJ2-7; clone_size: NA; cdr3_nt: TGTGCCAGCAGCCACGGACATTATCACGAGCAGTACTTC; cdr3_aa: CASSHGHYHEQYF
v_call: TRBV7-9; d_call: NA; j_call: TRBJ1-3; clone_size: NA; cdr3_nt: TGTGCCAGCAGCGAACAGATTTCCTCTGGAAACACCATATATTTT; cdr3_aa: CASSEQISSGNTIYF
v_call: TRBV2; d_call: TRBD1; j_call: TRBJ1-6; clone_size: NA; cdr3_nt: TGTGCCAGCAGTCAGACAGGGCTCTATAATTCACCCCTCCACTTT; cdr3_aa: CASSQTGLYNSPLHF
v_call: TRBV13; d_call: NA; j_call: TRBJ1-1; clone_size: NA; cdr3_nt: TGTGCCAGCAGCTCCCAACTGGGACTGCTGAACACTGAAGCTTTCTTT; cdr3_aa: CASSSQLGLLNTEAFF
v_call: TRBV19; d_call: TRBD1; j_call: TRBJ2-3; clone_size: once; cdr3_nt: TGTGCCAGTAGTATCGCGGACAGGGCGGATACGCAGTATTTT; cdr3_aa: CASSIADRADTQYF
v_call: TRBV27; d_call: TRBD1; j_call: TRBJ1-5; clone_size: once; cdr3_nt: TGTGCCAGCAGTGGCAATCTCAGGGGGCAGCAAAATCAGCCCCAGCATTTT; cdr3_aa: CASSGNLRGQQNQPQHF
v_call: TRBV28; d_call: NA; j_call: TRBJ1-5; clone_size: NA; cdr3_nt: TGTGCCAGCAGTCAGTGGTCAGGTGGCAATCAGCCCCAGCATTTT; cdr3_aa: CASSQWSGGNQPQHF
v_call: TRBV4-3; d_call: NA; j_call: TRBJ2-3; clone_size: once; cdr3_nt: TGCGCCAGCAGCCAAGTGGACATAGGGTCAGATACGCAGTATTTT; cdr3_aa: CASSQVDIGSDTQYF
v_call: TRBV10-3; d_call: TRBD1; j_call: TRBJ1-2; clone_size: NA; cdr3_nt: TGTGCCATCAGTAACCGGGACAGGGGAATGAACTATGGCTACACCTTC; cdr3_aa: CAISNRDRGMNYGYTF
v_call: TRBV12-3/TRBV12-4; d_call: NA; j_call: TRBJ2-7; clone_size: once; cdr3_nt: TGTGCCAGCAGTTTGGAGCACGAGCAGTACTTC; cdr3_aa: CASSLEHEQYF
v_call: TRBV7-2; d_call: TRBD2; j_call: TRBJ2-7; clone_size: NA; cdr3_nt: TGTGCCAGCAGCCCCGGCGGGGGGACCTACGAGCAGTACTTC; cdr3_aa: CASSPGGGTYEQYF
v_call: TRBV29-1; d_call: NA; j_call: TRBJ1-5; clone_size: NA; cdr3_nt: TGCAGCGTTGAACCGGGAGTACCGGGGGAGCCCCAGCATTTT; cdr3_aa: CSVEPGVPGEPQHF
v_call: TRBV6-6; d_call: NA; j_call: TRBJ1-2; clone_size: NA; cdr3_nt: TGTGCCAGCAGTTACTTGGGACTTACGAGTGGCTACACCTTC; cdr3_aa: CASSYLGLTSGYTF
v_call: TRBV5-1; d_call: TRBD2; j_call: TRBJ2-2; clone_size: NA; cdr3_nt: TGCGCCAGCAGTTTAACAGCGGGGGGCCGAACCGGGGAGCTGTTTTTT; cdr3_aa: CASSLTAGGRTGELFF
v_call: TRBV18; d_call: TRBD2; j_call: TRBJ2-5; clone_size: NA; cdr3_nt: TGTGCCAGCTCACCAAGGGGACTAGCGGGGCCAGAGACCCAGTACTTC; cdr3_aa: CASSPRGLAGPETQYF
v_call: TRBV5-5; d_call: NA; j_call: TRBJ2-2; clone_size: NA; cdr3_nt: TGTGCCAGCAGCCCTCATGGGGGCCTGAACACCGGGGAGCTGTTTTTT; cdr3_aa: CASSPHGGLNTGELFF
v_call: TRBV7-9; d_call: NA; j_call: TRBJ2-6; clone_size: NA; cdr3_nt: TGTGCCAGCAGCTTAGGTGAGGCCGGGGCCAACGTCCTGACTTTC; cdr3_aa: CASSLGEAGANVLTF
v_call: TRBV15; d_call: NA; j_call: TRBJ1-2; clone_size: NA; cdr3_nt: TGTGCCACCAGCCCCAACTTACAGCTTATCTATGGCTACACCTTC; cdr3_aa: CATSPNLQLIYGYTF
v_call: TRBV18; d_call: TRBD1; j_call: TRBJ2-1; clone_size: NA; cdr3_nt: TGTGCCAGCTCTATTACAGGGGCCGGTGAGCAGTTCTTC; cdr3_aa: CASSITGAGEQFF
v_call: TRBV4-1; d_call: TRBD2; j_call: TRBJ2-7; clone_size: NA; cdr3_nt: TGCGCCAGCAGCCCTCGGACTAGCGGGGTCTACGAGCAGTACTTC; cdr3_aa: CASSPRTSGVYEQYF
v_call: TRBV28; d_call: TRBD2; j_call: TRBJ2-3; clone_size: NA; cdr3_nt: TGTGCCAGCAGTTTATGGCTAGCGGGGGGGCGTGGCACAGATACGCAGTATTTT; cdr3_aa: CASSLWLAGGRGTDTQYF
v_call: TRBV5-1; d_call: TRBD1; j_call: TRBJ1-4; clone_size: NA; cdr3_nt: TGCGCCAGCAGCTTGAACACAGGGGTTAGGAATGAAAAACTGTTTTTT; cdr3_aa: CASSLNTGVRNEKLFF
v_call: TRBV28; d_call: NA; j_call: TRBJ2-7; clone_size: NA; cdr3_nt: TGTGCCAGCAGTTTAAGGAGGATGGGCGAGCAGTACTTC; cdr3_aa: CASSLRRMGEQYF
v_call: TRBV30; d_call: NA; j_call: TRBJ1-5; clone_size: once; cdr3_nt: TGTGCCTGGAGTCGAGACAGGACCCCAGGGTGGAGCAATCAGCCCCAGCATTTT; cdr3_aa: CAWSRDRTPGWSNQPQHF
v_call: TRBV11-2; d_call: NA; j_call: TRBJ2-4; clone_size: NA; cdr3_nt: TGTGCCAGCAGCTTAGCGGGCATTCAGTACTTC; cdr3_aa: CASSLAGIQYF
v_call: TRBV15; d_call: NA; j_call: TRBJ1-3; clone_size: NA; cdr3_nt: TGTGCCACCAGCAGAGTTCCTCCAGGATCCTCTGGAAACACCATATATTTT; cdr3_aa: CATSRVPPGSSGNTIYF